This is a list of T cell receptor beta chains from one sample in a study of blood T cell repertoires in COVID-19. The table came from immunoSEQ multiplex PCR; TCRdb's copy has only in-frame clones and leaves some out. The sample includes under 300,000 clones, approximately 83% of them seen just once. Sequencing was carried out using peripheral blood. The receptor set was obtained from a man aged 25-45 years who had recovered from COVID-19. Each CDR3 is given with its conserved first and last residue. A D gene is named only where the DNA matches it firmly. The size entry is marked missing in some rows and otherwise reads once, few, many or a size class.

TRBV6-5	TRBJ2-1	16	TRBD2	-	TGTGCCAGCAGTTACCAGCGGGGGGGCCTCTACAATGAGCAGTTCTTC	CASSYQRGGLYNEQFF
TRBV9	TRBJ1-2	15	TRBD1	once	TGTGCCAGCAGCGCCAGACAGGGACCTAACTATGGCTACACCTTC	CASSARQGPNYGYTF
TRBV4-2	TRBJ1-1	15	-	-	TGTGCCAGCAGCCACCAGGGAGGGAGAGACACTGAAGCTTTCTTT	CASSHQGGRDTEAFF
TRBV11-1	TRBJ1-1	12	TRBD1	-	TGTGCCAGCAGCCGGGACAGCCTTGAAGCTTTCTTT	CASSRDSLEAFF
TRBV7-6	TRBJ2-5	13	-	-	TGTGCCAGCAGTCCCCGGTACCAAGAGACCCAGTACTTC	CASSPRYQETQYF
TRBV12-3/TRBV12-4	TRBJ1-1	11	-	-	TGTGCCAGCGAGTTGAACACTGAAGCTTTCTTT	CASELNTEAFF
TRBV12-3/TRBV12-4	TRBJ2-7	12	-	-	TGTGCCAGCAGTTTCGTTGTTGACGAGCAGTACTTC	CASSFVVDEQYF
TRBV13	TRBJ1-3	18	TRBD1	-	TGTGCCAGCAGGGTCTCGACAGGGGGCCCCATCTCTGGAAACACCATATATTTT	CASRVSTGGPISGNTIYF
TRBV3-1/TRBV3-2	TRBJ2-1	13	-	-	TGTGCCAGCAGCCAGGGACTCGCCAATGAGCAGTTCTTC	CASSQGLANEQFF
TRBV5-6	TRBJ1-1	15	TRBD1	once	TGTGCCAGCAGCTTCTACCTGACAGGGACAACTGAAGCTTTCTTT	CASSFYLTGTTEAFF
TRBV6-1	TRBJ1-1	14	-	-	TGTGCCAGCAGTGAGATGTCGGTGAGGGCTGAAGCTTTCTTT	CASSEMSVRAEAFF
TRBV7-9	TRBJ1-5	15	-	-	TGTGCCAGCAGCTTTACAGGGTTGAGCAATCAGCCCCAGCATTTT	CASSFTGLSNQPQHF
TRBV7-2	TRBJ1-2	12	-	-	TGTGCCAGCAGCCTGCTTAGAGAGGGTTACACCTTC	CASSLLREGYTF
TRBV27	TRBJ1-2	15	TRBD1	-	TGTGCCAGCAGGCTTCAGGGGGTAAATTTGTATGGCTACACCTTC	CASRLQGVNLYGYTF
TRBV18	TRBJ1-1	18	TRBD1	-	TGTGCCAGCTCACCGCGCACAGGGGGCTTATCGATGAACACTGAAGCTTTCTTT	CASSPRTGGLSMNTEAFF
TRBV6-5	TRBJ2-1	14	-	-	TGTGCCAGCACCGACACTTTCTCCTACAATGAGCAGTTCTTC	CASTDTFSYNEQFF
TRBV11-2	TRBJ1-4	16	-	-	TGTGCCAGCAGCAGCCTCCGCTTCTCCCCGAAGGAAAAACTGTTTTTT	CASSSLRFSPKEKLFF
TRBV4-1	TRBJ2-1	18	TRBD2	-	TGCGCCAGCAGCCAAGTAGTGGCCTTCACTAGCGGGTACAATGAGCAGTTCTTC	CASSQVVAFTSGYNEQFF
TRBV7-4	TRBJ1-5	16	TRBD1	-	TGTGCCAGCAGCTTCGAGAACAGGGGTGGCAATCAGCCCCAGCATTTT	CASSFENRGGNQPQHF
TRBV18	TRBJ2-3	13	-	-	TGTGCCAGCTCACCACCTATCTTCGATACGCAGTATTTT	CASSPPIFDTQYF
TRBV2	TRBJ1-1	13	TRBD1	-	TGTGCCAGCAGTGCCCACAGGGGAACTGAAGCTTTCTTT	CASSAHRGTEAFF
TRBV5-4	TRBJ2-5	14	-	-	TGTGCCAGCAGCTTGTACCAGGGCCTAGAGACCCAGTACTTC	CASSLYQGLETQYF
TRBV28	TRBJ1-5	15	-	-	TGTGCCAGCAGTTTGACAATGGACAGTAATCAGCCCCAGCATTTT	CASSLTMDSNQPQHF
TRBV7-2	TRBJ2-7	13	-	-	TGTGCCAGCAGCTTTGGACACCCCTACGAGCAGTACTTC	CASSFGHPYEQYF
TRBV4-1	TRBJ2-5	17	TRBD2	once	TGCGCCAGCAGCCAAGGGACTAGCGGGGTAGGGGGAGAGACCCAGTACTTC	CASSQGTSGVGGETQYF
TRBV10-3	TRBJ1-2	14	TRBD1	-	TGTGCCATCAGTGGGCAAGGGGGCCTAGATGGCTACACCTTC	CAISGQGGLDGYTF
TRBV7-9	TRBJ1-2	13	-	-	TGTGCCAGCAGCTCCGACTACGGCTATGGCTACACCTTC	CASSSDYGYGYTF
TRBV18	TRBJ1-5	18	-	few	TGTGCCAGCTCAGCATCTGTTTGGGGGCGCGGGAGCAATCAGCCCCAGCATTTT	CASSASVWGRGSNQPQHF
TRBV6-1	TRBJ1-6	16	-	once	TGTGCCAGCAGTGAAAATTCGGCTAGGAATAATTCACCCCTCCACTTT	CASSENSARNNSPLHF
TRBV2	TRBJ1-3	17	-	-	TGTGCCAGCACTCCACGGAGGCAGTTCAACTCTGGAAACACCATATATTTT	CASTPRRQFNSGNTIYF
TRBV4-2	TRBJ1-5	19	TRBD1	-	TGTGCCAGCAGCCAAGATTTGAGACAGGGCATCCCTGGAAATCAGCCCCAGCATTTT	CASSQDLRQGIPGNQPQHF
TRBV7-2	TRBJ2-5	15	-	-	TGTGCCAGCAGCTTAGCCCGCCTGGCCCAAGAGACCCAGTACTTC	CASSLARLAQETQYF
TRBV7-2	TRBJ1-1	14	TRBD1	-	TGTGCCAGCAGCAGGACAGGGGTCGCCACTGAAGCTTTCTTT	CASSRTGVATEAFF
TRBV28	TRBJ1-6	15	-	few	TGTGCCAGCGGATCTTTAGGCAGGGTTAATTCACCCCTCCACTTT	CASGSLGRVNSPLHF
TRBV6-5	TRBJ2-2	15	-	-	TGTGCCAGCACGTTGGGCGCCGCGGGCACCGGGGAGCTGTTTTTT	CASTLGAAGTGELFF
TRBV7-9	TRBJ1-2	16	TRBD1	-	TGTGCCAGCAGCCTGGTACAGGGGGCTGAAGGCTATGGCTACACCTTC	CASSLVQGAEGYGYTF
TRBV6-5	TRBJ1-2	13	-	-	TGTGCCAGCAGTTACTCAGGACAGTATGGCTACACCTTC	CASSYSGQYGYTF
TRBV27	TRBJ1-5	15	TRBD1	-	TGTGCCAGCAGTCTACAGGGGCTTAGCAATCAGCCCCAGCATTTT	CASSLQGLSNQPQHF
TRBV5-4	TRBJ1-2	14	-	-	TGTGCCAGCAGCTCATGGACAGCGAACTATGGCTACACCTTC	CASSSWTANYGYTF
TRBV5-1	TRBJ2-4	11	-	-	TGCGCCAGCAGCCTAGACGGGATTCAGTACTTC	CASSLDGIQYF
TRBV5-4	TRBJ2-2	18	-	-	TGTGCCAGCAGCTTTGAGGTCGGGAGATGGGTTAACACCGGGGAGCTGTTTTTT	CASSFEVGRWVNTGELFF